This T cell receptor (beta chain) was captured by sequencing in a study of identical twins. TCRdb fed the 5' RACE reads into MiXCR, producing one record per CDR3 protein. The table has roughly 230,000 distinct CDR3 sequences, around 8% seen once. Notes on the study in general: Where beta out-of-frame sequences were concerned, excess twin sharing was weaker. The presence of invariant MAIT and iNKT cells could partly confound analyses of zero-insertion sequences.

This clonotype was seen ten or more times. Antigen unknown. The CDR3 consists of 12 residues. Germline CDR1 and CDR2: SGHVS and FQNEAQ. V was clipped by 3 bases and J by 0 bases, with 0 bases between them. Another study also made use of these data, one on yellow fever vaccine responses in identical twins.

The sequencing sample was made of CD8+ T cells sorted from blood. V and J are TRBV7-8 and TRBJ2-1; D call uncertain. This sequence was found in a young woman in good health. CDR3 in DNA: TGTGCCAGCAGCTTCTCCTACAATGAGCAGTTCTTC. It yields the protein CASSFSYNEQFF.